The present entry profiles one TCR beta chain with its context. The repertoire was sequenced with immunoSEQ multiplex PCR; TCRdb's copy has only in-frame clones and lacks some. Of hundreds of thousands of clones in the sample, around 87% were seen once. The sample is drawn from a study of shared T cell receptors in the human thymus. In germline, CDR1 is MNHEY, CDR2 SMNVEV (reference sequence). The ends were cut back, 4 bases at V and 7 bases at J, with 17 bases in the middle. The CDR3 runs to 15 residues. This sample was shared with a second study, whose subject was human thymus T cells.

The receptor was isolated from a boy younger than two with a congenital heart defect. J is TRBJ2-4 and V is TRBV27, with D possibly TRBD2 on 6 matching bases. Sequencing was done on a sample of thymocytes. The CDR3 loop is CASSSAGARGNIQYF. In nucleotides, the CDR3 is TGTGCCAGCAGTTCTGCCGGGGCCCGGGGGAACATTCAGTACTTC.